These 8 T cell receptor beta chains were all obtained from the same sample, sequenced in a study of identical twins' blood T cells. TCRdb re-called the 5' RACE reads with MiXCR, one entry per CDR3 protein. The sample lists about 370,000 distinct CDR3 sequences; around 30% were seen once. Sequencing used PBMCs. Receptor source: a woman between 18 and 55 years old in good health.

The gene calls are TRBV29-1 and TRBJ1-1; possibly TRBD1 for D (5 bases). Looked up from germline, CDR1 is SQVTM and CDR2 is ANQGSEA. The CDR3 is made up of 11 amino acids. V was pared by 5 bases and J by 4 bases, with 8 bases between. DNA for the CDR3: TGCAGCGTTTCAGGGCCCACTGAAGCTTTCTTT. It encodes CSVSGPTEAFF.

This clonotype was counted between two and nine times. This rearrangement joins TRBV20-1 to TRBJ2-1; D is possibly TRBD1 (6 bases). The germline V gene has CDR1 DFQATT and CDR2 SNEGSKA (reference sequence). V was cut by 2 bases and J by 0 bases, with 11 bases left in between. The CDR3 totals 15 residues. CDR3 in DNA: TGCAGTGCTAGACAGGGGCCTAGCTCCTACAATGAGCAGTTCTTC. Its translation: CSARQGPSSYNEQFF.

The V gene is TRBV13, the J gene TRBJ2-1, with D tentatively TRBD1 (6 bases). The length of the CDR3 is 15 residues. Germline V gives CDR1 PRHDT, CDR2 FYEKMQ (reference sequence). Deletions cut 5 bases from V and 6 bases from J, with 17 bases between. The CDR3 spells CASSPPQGKGNEQFF. DNA of the CDR3: TGTGCCAGCAGCCCTCCACAGGGAAAGGGCAATGAGCAGTTCTTC.

This clonotype was counted only a few times. The chain has TRBV7-2 and TRBJ2-1; no firm D call. Germline CDR1 is SGHTA and CDR2 is FQGNSA. CDR3 length: 15 residues. Between the trimmed V and J ends, which lost 9 bases and 4 bases, there was a span of 19 bases. The CDR3 coding sequence is TGTGCCAGTCTTAATAGCTGGGCCCCTTACAATGAGCAGTTCTTC. Amino acid sequence: CASLNSWAPYNEQFF.

The chain carries TRBV29-1 and TRBJ1-5; a possible D gene is TRBD1 (6 bases). Trimming left V 6 bases short and J 2 bases short, with 17 bases between. The CDR3 extends over 15 amino acids. The germline V gene encodes CDR1 SQVTM and CDR2 ANQGSEA. The CDR3 nucleotides are TGCAGCGTGGGGGGCGGGGAAGGAGGCAATCAGCCCCAGCATTTT. Translating gives CSVGGGEGGNQPQHF. The variable domain in full, with the rest retrieved from reference TRBV29-1 and TRBJ1-5, is SAVISQKPSRDICQRGTSLTIQCQVDSQVTMMFWYRQQPGQSLTLIATANQGSEATYESGFVIDKFPISRPNLTFSTLTVSNMSPEDSSIYLCSVGGGEGGNQPQHFGDGTRLSIL.

The rearrangement uses TRBV27 and TRBJ2-7; TRBD1 aligns across 7 bases. From germline, CDR1 is MNHEY and CDR2 SMNVEV (reference sequence). With 5 bases clipped from V and 3 bases from J, the junction kept 4 bases outside the gene matches. The CDR3 has 13 amino acids. CDR3 amino acids: CASSTGVVYEQYF. DNA of the CDR3: TGTGCCAGCAGTACAGGGGTGGTCTACGAGCAGTACTTC.

Notes on this clonotype: The germline gene is not matched at one end of the junction; a read error may be the cause. The chain carries TRBV20-1 and TRBJ1-1, with TRBD1 as a possible D gene (5 bases). CDR1 DFQATT and CDR2 SNEGSKA come from the germline V gene (reference sequence). The CDR3 is made up of 13 amino acids. The CDR3 DNA follows: TGCAGTGCGCTCGTTGGGGGGAACACTGAAGCCTTCTTT. It codes for CSALVGGNTEAFF.

There are a few counts of this clonotype. The chain joins TRBV2 to TRBJ2-7; no clear D gene. Germline assignment: CDR1 SNHLY and CDR2 FYNNEI. The CDR3 length is 13 residues. The V end was cut by 4 bases, the J end by 4 bases, with 11 bases between. DNA for the CDR3: TGTGCCAGCAGTGTCGGCGGAAGATACGAGCAGTACTTC. This gives the protein CASSVGGRYEQYF.